The subject of this entry is one TCR beta chain. The data were obtained in a study of blood T cell repertoires in COVID-19. Study details: From the United States, Italy and Spain came samples of acute and convalescent COVID-19. From T cells, B-cell-depleted T cells, or PBMCs came the material, which was cDNA or gDNA.

With 0 bases clipped from V and 8 bases from J, the junction kept 14 bases outside the gene matches. The CDR3 is 17 amino acids. The germline CDR1 and CDR2 sequences are SGDLS and YYNGEE. Original processing methods: Estimated nucleated cell counts came from reference gene primer amplification. Produced via immunoSEQ multiplex PCR; TCRdb's table is partial and in-frame only. V and J calls and clone size follow that table, whereas D and trimming were derived from the DNA. The repertoire holds under 60,000 clones, 87% seen once, with around 10% in the top ten. This sequence originates from a human donor with acute or convalescent COVID-19. The donor label of this sample is uncertain. The rearrangement uses TRBV9 and TRBJ2-1; 7 nucleotides line up with TRBD2. Sample: peripheral blood. CDR3 amino acids: CASSVVVPTSLFDEQFF. Written as DNA, the CDR3 is TGTGCCAGCAGCGTAGTCGTCCCGACTAGCCTATTCGATGAGCAGTTCTTC.